This T cell receptor beta chain appears in the sequencing data of a study of T cells and Merkel cell carcinoma outcomes. TCRdb's table, derived via immunoSEQ multiplex PCR, lists solely in-frame clones and lacks some. The table records about 15,000 clones, roughly 76% of them present only once. Study outcomes and limitations: Merkel cell carcinoma outcomes were reportedly predicted by repertoire and T-cell density.

After removal of 5 bases from V and 6 bases from J, the junction contained 9 bases not matched to a gene. Germline lookup yields CDR1 SNHLY and CDR2 FYNNEI. The CDR3 totals 16 residues. This clone was seen a single time. Its antigen is undetermined. The TCR originated in a human donor with Merkel cell carcinoma. The rearrangement uses TRBV2 and TRBJ1-4, with 10 bases identical to TRBD1. Sequencing was carried out using tumor tissue from Merkel cell carcinoma. The CDR3 DNA reads as TGTGCCAGCAGTCCAGGACAGGGGGTAATTTATGAAAAACTGTTTTTT. It yields the protein CASSPGQGVIYEKLFF. The full variable domain, completed using reference TRBV2 and TRBJ1-4, is EPEVTQTPSHQVTQMGQEVILRCVPISNHLYFYWYRQILGQKVEFLVSFYNNEISEKSEIFDDQFSVERPDGSNFTLKIRSTKLEDSAMYFCASSPGQGVIYEKLFFGSGTQLSVL.